The rows below give T cell receptor beta chains drawn from one sample of a study of long-term antiretroviral therapy in people with HIV. Produced via immunoSEQ multiplex PCR; TCRdb's table is partial and in-frame only. The sample contains 34,000 or so clones, about four fifths of which appear only once. The source was unsorted PBMCs, collected 0.6 years after starting antiretroviral therapy. Receptors were obtained from a young man with HIV. CDR3s include the opening cysteine and the closing phenylalanine or tryptophan. The order of the fields is CDR3 protein, CDR3 DNA, V gene, D gene, J gene, clone size. A D gene is named only where the DNA matches it firmly. Where a row states a size, it is once, few, many or the class of an expanded clone; other rows omit it.

CASTLGSEQYF,TGTGCCAGCACCCTGGGAAGTGAGCAGTACTTC,TRBV28,NA,TRBJ2-7,NA
CASSLVGTVTSTDTQYF,TGTGCCAGCAGCTTAGTGGGGACAGTTACTAGCACAGATACGCAGTATTTT,TRBV11-2,TRBD1,TRBJ2-3,NA
CASSAVTVGYNQPQHF,TGTGCCAGCAGTGCGGTGACGGTTGGTTACAATCAGCCCCAGCATTTT,TRBV6-1,NA,TRBJ1-5,NA
CASSMDAGTVPYEQYF,TGTGCCAGTAGTATGGACGCCGGGACGGTACCATACGAGCAGTACTTC,TRBV19,NA,TRBJ2-7,NA
CASSLRSNTEAFF,TGTGCCAGCAGTTTAAGGAGTAACACTGAAGCTTTCTTT,TRBV27,NA,TRBJ1-1,NA
CASSLGGQTYNEQFF,TGTGCCAGCAGCTTAGGCGGGCAGACCTACAATGAGCAGTTCTTC,TRBV7-8,NA,TRBJ2-1,NA
CASSTGQGNEQYF,TGTGCCAGCAGCACGGGACAGGGCAACGAGCAGTACTTC,TRBV9,TRBD1,TRBJ2-7,NA
CASSASGTITDTQYF,TGTGCCAGCAGCGCCTCGGGGACAATCACAGATACGCAGTATTTT,TRBV5-4,NA,TRBJ2-3,NA
CASSKLTGNTGELFF,TGTGCCAGCAGCAAATTGACGGGAAATACCGGGGAGCTGTTTTTT,TRBV11-2,NA,TRBJ2-2,NA
CASSLSVTYGYTF,TGTGCCAGCAGTTTATCCGTAACCTATGGCTACACCTTC,TRBV28,NA,TRBJ1-2,NA
CASSLSSPMNTEAFF,TGTGCCAGCAGTTTATCGAGCCCGATGAACACTGAAGCTTTCTTT,TRBV28,NA,TRBJ1-1,NA
CSVEDETQYF,TGCAGCGTTGAGGACGAGACCCAGTACTTC,TRBV29-1,NA,TRBJ2-5,NA
CATSDTGRQQYF,TGTGCCACCTCGGACACGGGTCGTCAGCAGTACTTC,TRBV19,NA,TRBJ2-7,NA
CASSSTGLTEAFF,TGTGCCAGCAGTTCGACAGGACTAACTGAAGCTTTCTTT,TRBV6-5,NA,TRBJ1-1,NA
CASTRRSGVSREQYF,TGTGCCAGCACTCGTCGATCGGGGGTTTCCCGCGAGCAGTACTTC,TRBV28,NA,TRBJ2-7,NA
CASSPRRGNTGELFF,TGTGCCAGCAGCCCCCGCAGAGGGAACACCGGGGAGCTGTTTTTT,TRBV5-4,NA,TRBJ2-2,few
CASSPVWGGDLSYEQYF,TGTGCCAGCAGTCCGGTGTGGGGGGGTGACCTCTCCTACGAGCAGTACTTC,TRBV28,TRBD2,TRBJ2-7,NA
CASSQAGTGIGSYGYTF,TGCGCCAGCAGCCAAGCCGGGACAGGGATCGGATCTTATGGCTACACCTTC,TRBV4-1,TRBD1,TRBJ1-2,NA
CASSQGGTGNYEQYF,TGTGCCAGCAGCCAAGGGGGGACAGGGAACTACGAGCAGTACTTC,TRBV4-2,TRBD1,TRBJ2-7,NA
CASSLVPSGRMDTGELFF,TGTGCCAGCAGCTTAGTTCCTAGCGGGAGGATGGACACCGGGGAGCTGTTTTTT,TRBV11-2,TRBD2,TRBJ2-2,NA
CASSLGTGDEQYF,TGTGCCAGCAGCCTCGGGACAGGGGACGAGCAGTACTTC,TRBV28,TRBD1,TRBJ2-7,few
CASSLRGSDTQYF,TGTGCCAGCAGCTTACGGGGTTCCGATACGCAGTATTTT,TRBV7-2,NA,TRBJ2-3,NA
CAISGNRQSSYEQYF,TGTGCCATCAGTGGAAACCGACAGAGCTCCTACGAGCAGTACTTC,TRBV6-5,NA,TRBJ2-7,NA
CASSISLSTAMGDNEQFF,TGTGCCAGTAGTATTTCCTTGAGTACAGCAATGGGTGACAATGAGCAGTTCTTC,TRBV19,NA,TRBJ2-1,NA
CASSFSTETNEKLFF,TGTGCCAGCAGCTTTTCGACAGAGACTAATGAAAAACTGTTTTTT,TRBV7-9,NA,TRBJ1-4,NA
CASRSGAEAFF,TGTGCCAGTAGATCGGGAGCTGAAGCTTTCTTT,TRBV19,NA,TRBJ1-1,NA
CASSQVLAGYTDTQYF,TGCGCCAGCAGCCAAGTCCTAGCGGGCTACACAGATACGCAGTATTTT,TRBV4-3,TRBD2,TRBJ2-3,NA
CASGLGEKQFF,TGTGCCAGCGGACTCGGGGAGAAGCAGTTCTTC,TRBV5-5,NA,TRBJ2-1,NA
CATEIENEQFF,TGTGCCACAGAGATTGAGAATGAGCAGTTCTTC,TRBV19,NA,TRBJ2-1,NA
CASSLAGTSEQYF,TGTGCCAGCAGCTTAGCCGGGACTAGTGAGCAGTACTTC,TRBV7-9,TRBD2,TRBJ2-7,NA
CASSKISGLAGVPNTQYF,TGCGCCAGCAGCAAAATCTCAGGACTAGCGGGAGTCCCCAATACGCAGTATTTT,TRBV5-1,TRBD2,TRBJ2-3,NA
CASSYGQGGNQPQHF,TGTGCCAGCAGTTACGGACAGGGTGGAAATCAGCCCCAGCATTTT,TRBV6-5,TRBD1,TRBJ1-5,NA
CASSDPGGKSYEQYF,TGTGCCAGCAGCGATCCGGGTGGAAAGTCCTACGAGCAGTACTTC,TRBV7-3,NA,TRBJ2-7,few
CAWMGTSVPGELFF,TGTGCCTGGATGGGGACTAGCGTACCCGGGGAGCTGTTTTTT,TRBV30,TRBD2,TRBJ2-2,NA
CASSFVNGYTF,TGTGCCAGCAGCTTCGTTAATGGCTACACCTTC,TRBV7-9,NA,TRBJ1-2,NA
CASSLLGSAQYF,TGTGCCAGCAGTTTATTGGGTTCCGCGCAGTATTTT,TRBV28,NA,TRBJ2-3,NA
CASYQDSSSGNTIYF,TGTGCCAGCTACCAAGACAGCAGCTCTGGAAACACCATATATTTT,TRBV2,NA,TRBJ1-3,NA
CASSPLAGSYNEQFF,TGTGCCAGCAGCCCGCTAGCGGGCTCCTACAATGAGCAGTTCTTC,TRBV7-9,TRBD2,TRBJ2-1,NA
CASSQGLAGSYNEQFF,TGTGCCAGCAGTCAGGGACTAGCGGGGTCCTACAATGAGCAGTTCTTC,TRBV14,TRBD2,TRBJ2-1,NA
CASSLRLAYITDTQYF,TGTGCCAGCAGCTTGCGACTAGCATATATCACAGATACGCAGTATTTT,TRBV5-4,TRBD2,TRBJ2-3,NA
CASSKVGSYSYEQYF,TGTGCCAGCAGCAAAGTTGGCAGCTACTCCTACGAGCAGTACTTC,TRBV21-1,NA,TRBJ2-7,NA
CASSLRHRGLAKNIQYF,TGTGCCAGCAGCTTAAGGCACAGGGGACTAGCCAAAAACATTCAGTACTTC,TRBV5-6,NA,TRBJ2-4,NA
CASSETGSGELFF,TGTGCCAGCAGTGAAACAGGGTCCGGGGAGCTGTTTTTT,TRBV2,NA,TRBJ2-2,NA
CASSSQIGQGLAGELFF,TGTGCCAGCAGTTCGCAAATTGGACAGGGTTTGGCCGGGGAGCTGTTTTTT,TRBV28,TRBD1,TRBJ2-2,NA
CASSLGLAEGRNTQYF,TGTGCCAGCAGCTTAGGACTAGCGGAGGGACGAAATACGCAGTATTTT,TRBV7-2,TRBD2,TRBJ2-3,once
CASSSRVRKGTQYF,TGTGCCAGCAGCTCACGAGTCCGGAAGGGGACCCAGTACTTC,TRBV7-2,NA,TRBJ2-5,NA
CASTIGGHGYTF,TGTGCCAGCACCATAGGGGGCCATGGCTACACCTTC,TRBV7-9,TRBD1,TRBJ1-2,few
CSVKQGWNEQYF,TGCAGCGTTAAACAGGGCTGGAACGAGCAGTACTTC,TRBV29-1,NA,TRBJ2-7,NA
CASVARELQYNEQFF,TGCGCCAGCGTTGCTCGGGAGTTACAATACAATGAGCAGTTCTTC,TRBV10-2,NA,TRBJ2-1,NA
CASSLTGGLFGEQYF,TGTGCCAGTAGTCTTACAGGGGGCCTCTTCGGGGAGCAGTACTTC,TRBV19,TRBD1,TRBJ2-7,NA
CASSYAGESTEAFF,TGTGCCAGCAGTTACGCAGGGGAGTCCACTGAAGCTTTCTTT,TRBV27,NA,TRBJ1-1,NA
CASKEGGTEAFF,TGTGCCAGTAAGGAGGGAGGAACTGAAGCTTTCTTT,TRBV19,NA,TRBJ1-1,NA
CASSFGAGTFWDTQYF,TGTGCCAGCAGTTTCGGCGCCGGAACTTTTTGGGATACGCAGTATTTT,TRBV27,NA,TRBJ2-3,NA
CASSQDKNTEAFF,TGTGCCAGCAGTCAGGACAAGAACACTGAAGCTTTCTTT,TRBV5-4,NA,TRBJ1-1,NA
CASSLVGAGGYTF,TGTGCCAGCAGTTTGGTAGGGGCGGGAGGCTACACCTTC,TRBV27,NA,TRBJ1-2,NA